What follows describes a single T cell receptor beta chain. Its antigen remains unknown. Germline CDR1 reads MNHNS; CDR2 reads SASEGT. This CDR3 is 12 amino acids long. Trimming cost V 5 bases and J 4 bases, with 8 bases left between them. This entry belongs to a study of metastatic and nonmetastatic thyroid tumors. Study context: Comparative analysis of repertoires was undertaken across blood and tumor or nodule tissue obtained from malignant and benign thyroid patients. Study findings and constraints: Malignant thyroid tumors reportedly had TCR beta diversity that was significantly higher than in benign nodules, in blood and tumor.

TCRdb re-called the PCR reads via MiXCR. The sample includes more than 40,000 clones, roughly 15% of them seen just once. Thyroid surgery was preceded by no treatment in any patient. This clonotype originated in a female donor with papillary thyroid cancer or a benign thyroid nodule (not recorded which). Some clones in this sample may be carry-over from other donors' samples. The chain employs TRBV6-1 and TRBJ2-5; tentative D call: TRBD1 (6 bases). The sequenced sample was blood. CDR3 nucleotide sequence: TGTGCCAGCAGTACAGGGACAGAGACCCAGTACTTC. Residues: CASSTGTETQYF.